A selection of T cell receptor beta chains follows, all from one sample in a study of cytomegalovirus exposure and HLA in healthy donors. Some clones are missing from TCRdb's copy, which holds only in-frame ones; the method was immunoSEQ multiplex PCR. The data show about 120,000 clones, 75% to 85% seen once. Sequencing used PBMCs. The receptors derive from a man aged 30-40 years in good health and CMV-seronegative. Each CDR3 is given with its conserved first and last residue.

V gene: TRBV9; J gene: TRBJ1-2; CDR3 length: 13; CDR3 protein: CASSVGTGNGYTF
V gene: TRBV18; J gene: TRBJ1-5; CDR3 length: 16; CDR3 protein: CASSLGTGPSNQPQHF
V gene: TRBV4-2; J gene: TRBJ2-3; CDR3 length: 16; CDR3 protein: CASSRGGAQSTDTQYF
V gene: TRBV4-1; J gene: TRBJ2-1; CDR3 length: 14; CDR3 protein: CASSRDSSYNEQFF
V gene: TRBV2; J gene: TRBJ2-1; CDR3 length: 15; CDR3 protein: CASSEWGLAYNEQFF
V gene: TRBV9; J gene: TRBJ2-3; CDR3 length: 16; CDR3 protein: CASSVGGLVTRDTQYF
V gene: TRBV6-5; J gene: TRBJ1-1; CDR3 length: 16; CDR3 protein: CASSFRFGQGNTEAFF
V gene: TRBV4-2; J gene: TRBJ2-2; CDR3 length: 20; CDR3 protein: CASSQTPLDPSGTNTGELFF
V gene: TRBV5-1; J gene: TRBJ2-3; CDR3 length: 13; CDR3 protein: CASSSEHADTQYF
V gene: TRBV5-1; J gene: TRBJ2-7; CDR3 length: 12; CDR3 protein: CASSSPGNEQYF
V gene: TRBV4-3; J gene: TRBJ2-1; CDR3 length: 16; CDR3 protein: CASSQTDLQGADEQFF
V gene: TRBV5-1; J gene: TRBJ2-7; CDR3 length: 16; CDR3 protein: CASSLFRAGGPEEQYF
V gene: TRBV7-8; J gene: TRBJ2-1; CDR3 length: 15; CDR3 protein: CASSLAGPGGNEQFF
V gene: TRBV5-5; J gene: TRBJ1-5; CDR3 length: 13; CDR3 protein: CASSFTERQPQHF
V gene: TRBV11-2; J gene: TRBJ2-1; CDR3 length: 12; CDR3 protein: CASSFPGGEQFF
V gene: TRBV19; J gene: TRBJ2-1; CDR3 length: 15; CDR3 protein: CASSMAGSGSNEQFF
V gene: TRBV11-3; J gene: TRBJ2-1; CDR3 length: 15; CDR3 protein: CASSLLKANYNEQFF
V gene: TRBV19; J gene: TRBJ1-1; CDR3 length: 13; CDR3 protein: CASSSWGDTEAFF
V gene: TRBV6-5; J gene: TRBJ2-1; CDR3 length: 13; CDR3 protein: CATSSPGGDEQFF
V gene: TRBV9; J gene: TRBJ2-7; CDR3 length: 18; CDR3 protein: CASSPSSQPGQGAGEQYF
V gene: TRBV7-3; J gene: TRBJ1-1; CDR3 length: 14; CDR3 protein: CASSSGQPNTEAFF
V gene: TRBV4-3; J gene: TRBJ1-1; CDR3 length: 15; CDR3 protein: CASSHGGLMNTEAFF
V gene: TRBV5-1; J gene: TRBJ2-1; CDR3 length: 15; CDR3 protein: CASSLGQGMTNEQFF
V gene: TRBV11-3; J gene: TRBJ1-1; CDR3 length: 13; CDR3 protein: CASSLDRNTEAFF
V gene: TRBV2; J gene: TRBJ1-2; CDR3 length: 13; CDR3 protein: CASTQRGGGGYTF
V gene: TRBV5-1; J gene: TRBJ2-1; CDR3 length: 14; CDR3 protein: CASRIAGGGNEQFF
V gene: TRBV7-7; J gene: TRBJ2-1; CDR3 length: 16; CDR3 protein: CASSPRSGSLYNEQFF
V gene: TRBV5-8; J gene: TRBJ1-2; CDR3 length: 15; CDR3 protein: CASSLDRGFTGGYTF
V gene: TRBV19; J gene: TRBJ2-7; CDR3 length: 13; CDR3 protein: CASSDGSSYEQYF
V gene: TRBV5-1; J gene: TRBJ1-1; CDR3 length: 13; CDR3 protein: CASSAYTGTEAFF
V gene: TRBV29-1; J gene: TRBJ1-2; CDR3 length: 13; CDR3 protein: CSAPSQGNYGYTF
V gene: TRBV30; J gene: TRBJ2-1; CDR3 length: 14; CDR3 protein: CAWSVESGYNEQFF
V gene: TRBV7-9; J gene: TRBJ2-1; CDR3 length: 14; CDR3 protein: CASSVSESYNEQFF
V gene: TRBV7-9; J gene: TRBJ2-2; CDR3 length: 12; CDR3 protein: CASSTNIGELFF
V gene: TRBV5-4; J gene: TRBJ2-3; CDR3 length: 15; CDR3 protein: CASSFSGLAGVPQYF
V gene: TRBV30; J gene: TRBJ2-1; CDR3 length: 14; CDR3 protein: CAQAIRGSYNEQFF
V gene: TRBV5-4; J gene: TRBJ2-5; CDR3 length: 20; CDR3 protein: CASSLSYGHSLLTDQETQYF
V gene: TRBV15; J gene: TRBJ2-5; CDR3 length: 16; CDR3 protein: CATSRGGGPNQETQYF
V gene: TRBV2; J gene: TRBJ2-7; CDR3 length: 15; CDR3 protein: CATTQEGGPSYEQYF
V gene: TRBV5-4; J gene: TRBJ2-7; CDR3 length: 15; CDR3 protein: CASSRLVGRHHEQYF
V gene: TRBV4-3; J gene: TRBJ2-7; CDR3 length: 15; CDR3 protein: CASSIDRPPSYEQYF
V gene: TRBV27; J gene: TRBJ2-1; CDR3 length: 16; CDR3 protein: CASTKPGTSGPNEQFF
V gene: TRBV10-1; J gene: TRBJ2-2; CDR3 length: 15; CDR3 protein: CASSEGGRDTGELFF
V gene: TRBV19; J gene: TRBJ1-1; CDR3 length: 15; CDR3 protein: CASSIDTLDRGEAFF
V gene: TRBV5-6; J gene: TRBJ1-4; CDR3 length: 14; CDR3 protein: CASSTYYRNEKLFF
V gene: TRBV5-4; J gene: TRBJ2-1; CDR3 length: 14; CDR3 protein: CASSSGQGTNEQFF